Listed below are T cell receptor beta chains from one sample, sequenced in a study of T-cell memory formation after mild COVID-19. TCRdb re-called the 5' RACE reads through MiXCR, storing one row per CDR3 protein. The sample contains approximately 100,000 distinct CDR3 sequences, over 15% of which appear only once. What was sequenced was PBMCs or a T cell subset sorted from them (not recorded which). These receptors all come from an adult woman who had mild COVID-19 (a few samples of this study predate the infection). Cell type and time point are not known. Each CDR3 is given with its conserved first and last residue. The D gene is left open where the match is weak. Size is stated for part of the rows, as once, few or many counts, or as a class when the clone is expanded.

size	V	length	D	J	DNA	CDR3
many	TRBV7-6	18	TRBD2	TRBJ2-2	TGTGCCAGCAGCGCGGACCTTCTAGCGGGGGGCCCCACCGGGGAGCTGTTTTTT	CASSADLLAGGPTGELFF
few	TRBV5-6	15	-	TRBJ2-2	TGTGCCAGCAGCTTGGAGCCGGGTGACACCGGGGAGCTGTTTTTT	CASSLEPGDTGELFF
-	TRBV6-5	15	TRBD2	TRBJ2-5	TGTGCCAGCAGTTACTGGACTAGCGCGCACGAGACCCAGTACTTC	CASSYWTSAHETQYF
-	TRBV6-2/TRBV6-3	15	-	TRBJ1-2	TGTGCCAGCAGTTACAGCCGACGACATAACTATGGCTACACCTTC	CASSYSRRHNYGYTF
many	TRBV9	19	TRBD1	TRBJ1-5	TGTGCCAGCAGCGGACAGGGGGATCTTAGAGGTTTGAGCAATCAGCCCCAGCATTTT	CASSGQGDLRGLSNQPQHF
few	TRBV25-1	12	-	TRBJ2-7	TGTGCCAGCAGTGACGGCACCTACGAGCAGTACTTC	CASSDGTYEQYF
-	TRBV4-1	15	TRBD1	TRBJ1-1	TGCGCCAGCAGCCAAGTCGGGACAGGGAGAGCTGAAGCTTTCTTT	CASSQVGTGRAEAFF
few	TRBV7-3	14	TRBD2	TRBJ2-5	TGTGCCAGCAGCTTTTCGGGAGGTCGAGAGACCCAGTACTTC	CASSFSGGRETQYF
few	TRBV4-1	15	-	TRBJ2-5	TGCGCCAGCAGCCAAGCGACAGTCGGACAAGAGACCCAGTACTTC	CASSQATVGQETQYF
-	TRBV3-1	15	-	TRBJ2-6	TGTGCCAGCAGCCGACCCAGCTCTGGGGCCAACGTCCTGACTTTC	CASSRPSSGANVLTF
-	TRBV29-1	13	-	TRBJ1-1	TGCAGCCAAATTGGGCAGGGGAACACTGAAGCTTTCTTT	CSQIGQGNTEAFF
-	TRBV2	14	-	TRBJ2-7	TGTGCCAGCAGTGAAGTGACTAGGGCAAACGAGCAGTACTTC	CASSEVTRANEQYF
-	TRBV6-5	15	-	TRBJ1-1	TGTGCCAGCAGTTGCTCGGACGGCAGCGGGGCTGAAGCTTTCTTT	CASSCSDGSGAEAFF
-	TRBV20-1	13	-	TRBJ2-7	TGCAGTGCTAGAGTTCGGGGGTCGTACGAGCAGTACTTC	CSARVRGSYEQYF
-	TRBV4-1	13	-	TRBJ1-1	TGCGCCAGCAGCCATGAGGTGAACACTGAAGCTTTCTTT	CASSHEVNTEAFF
-	TRBV5-1	15	-	TRBJ1-2	TGCGCCAGCAGCTTGGCCGACTCGGCGGGCTATGGCTACACCTTC	CASSLADSAGYGYTF
few	TRBV12-3/TRBV12-4	14	TRBD1	TRBJ2-7	TGTGCCAGCAGTTCGACAGGGGGTTCCTACGAGCAGTACTTC	CASSSTGGSYEQYF
-	TRBV12-3/TRBV12-4	17	TRBD1	TRBJ2-3	TGTGCCAGCAGTCTCCCTACGCGACAGGGGTTTGGCCATACGCAGTATTTT	CASSLPTRQGFGHTQYF
few	TRBV7-9	15	-	TRBJ2-2	TGTGCCAGCAGCCCGTACCGAACGAACACCGGGGAGCTGTTTTTT	CASSPYRTNTGELFF
few	TRBV21-1	14	-	TRBJ2-7	TGTGCCAGCAGCAAAGCCCGGGAGGCCTACGAGCAGTACTTC	CASSKAREAYEQYF
-	TRBV30	13	-	TRBJ2-4	TGTGCCTGGAGTTTAGGGAACGAAAACATTCAGTACTTC	CAWSLGNENIQYF
-	TRBV24-1	18	-	TRBJ2-3	TGTGCCACCAGTGATTTGCCGGGGAGGACAGGTAACACAGATACGCAGTATTTT	CATSDLPGRTGNTDTQYF
few	TRBV4-3	17	TRBD2	TRBJ2-1	TGCGCCAGCAGCCAAGATTCAGTAGCGGGGCTATACAATGAGCAGTTCTTC	CASSQDSVAGLYNEQFF
few	TRBV20-1	16	-	TRBJ1-1	TGCAGTGCTAGGGGGATTGGTAATCAGTACGGCACTGAAGCTTTCTTT	CSARGIGNQYGTEAFF
-	TRBV4-3	17	-	TRBJ2-7	TGCGCCAGCAGCCAGGGGACGGGACTGGGCCTTTCTTACGAGCAGTACTTC	CASSQGTGLGLSYEQYF
few	TRBV6-5	15	-	TRBJ2-5	TGTGCCAGCAGTCAGGTTGACAGACGAGAAGAGACCCAGTACTTC	CASSQVDRREETQYF
many	TRBV4-1	13	-	TRBJ2-5	TGCGCCAGCAGCCAAGTGGTCGGGGAGACCCAGTACTTC	CASSQVVGETQYF
-	TRBV5-5	16	-	TRBJ2-2	TGTGCCAGCAGCTTGGACCAGGGGTCCCTTTCCGGGGAGCTGTTTTTT	CASSLDQGSLSGELFF
few	TRBV20-1	16	TRBD2	TRBJ2-2	TGCAGTGCTAGAGATGGGACTAGCTTGAACACCGGGGAGCTGTTTTTT	CSARDGTSLNTGELFF
few	TRBV15	16	TRBD2	TRBJ2-3	TGTGCCACCAGCAGCTCTCTAGCGGGAATTACAGATACGCAGTATTTT	CATSSSLAGITDTQYF
many	TRBV5-1	12	-	TRBJ2-3	TGCGCCAGCACCGCGGGCACAGATACGCAGTATTTT	CASTAGTDTQYF
-	TRBV20-1	15	TRBD1	TRBJ1-4	TGCAGTGCTGGAATACAGGGGGCGGTTAATGAAAAACTGTTTTTT	CSAGIQGAVNEKLFF
-	TRBV7-9	17	-	TRBJ1-1	TGTGCCAGCAGCCTTCTATGGGTGGCAGGGGAGGACACTGAAGCTTTCTTT	CASSLLWVAGEDTEAFF
few	TRBV15	14	-	TRBJ2-7	TGTGCCACCAGCTCCCGAGGCCTCTCCTACGAGCAGTACTTC	CATSSRGLSYEQYF
-	TRBV5-6	14	-	TRBJ2-7	TGTGCCAGCAGCTTGGGTATTACATCCTACGAGCAGTACTTC	CASSLGITSYEQYF
few	TRBV7-7	13	-	TRBJ2-1	TGTGCTAGCAGCTACAGGGCCGGGGGTGAGCAGTTCTTC	CASSYRAGGEQFF
few	TRBV7-8	14	-	TRBJ1-4	TGTGCCAGCAGCTCCGCTATCGGGGGAGGAAAACTGTTTTTT	CASSSAIGGGKLFF
-	TRBV29-1	12	TRBD1	TRBJ2-7	TGCAGCGTAGGGACAGCCCACTACGAGCAGTACTTC	CSVGTAHYEQYF
-	TRBV7-2	14	-	TRBJ2-7	TGTGCCAGCAGCTTTGGCAGGGAGTACTACGAGCAGTACTTC	CASSFGREYYEQYF
many	TRBV12-3/TRBV12-4	19	TRBD2	TRBJ2-1	TGTGCCAGCAGTTTTAAGGGACTAGCGGGAGGGCCGGATGTGAATGAGCAGTTCTTC	CASSFKGLAGGPDVNEQFF
-	TRBV11-2	16	-	TRBJ1-1	TGTGCCAGCAGCTTACCGCCAGGGTGGGGGAACACTGAAGCTTTCTTT	CASSLPPGWGNTEAFF